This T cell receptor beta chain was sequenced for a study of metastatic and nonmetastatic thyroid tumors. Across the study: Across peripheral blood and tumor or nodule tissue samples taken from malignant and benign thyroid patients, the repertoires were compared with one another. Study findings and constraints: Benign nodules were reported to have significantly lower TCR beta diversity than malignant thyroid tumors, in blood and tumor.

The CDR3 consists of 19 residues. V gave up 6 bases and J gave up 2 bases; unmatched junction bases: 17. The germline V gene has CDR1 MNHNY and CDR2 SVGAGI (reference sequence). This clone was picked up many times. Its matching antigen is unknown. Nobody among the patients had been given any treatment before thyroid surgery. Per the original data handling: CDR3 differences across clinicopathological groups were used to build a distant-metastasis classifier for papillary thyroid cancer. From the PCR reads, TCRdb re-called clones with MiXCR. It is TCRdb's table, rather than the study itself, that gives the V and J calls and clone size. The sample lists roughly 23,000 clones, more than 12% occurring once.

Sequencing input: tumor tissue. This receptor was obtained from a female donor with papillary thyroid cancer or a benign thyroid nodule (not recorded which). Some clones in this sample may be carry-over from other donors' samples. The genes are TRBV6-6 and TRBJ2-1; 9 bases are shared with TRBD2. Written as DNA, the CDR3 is TGTGCCAGCAGCCTAAGGGGTGGTAGCGGGAGTTCGACCTACAATGAGCAGTTCTTC. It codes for CASSLRGGSGSSTYNEQFF.